This TCR beta chain is drawn from a study of early T cells in non-severe SARS-CoV-2 infection. Study in general: Sequencing of unsorted whole blood was done on bulk RNA, leaving chains unpaired. Overall study findings and caveats: Database matching using VDJdb favored anti-spike CD8 responses, with private and CD4 specificities left missing.

CDR1 is SEHNR, CDR2 FQNEAQ, per germline (reference sequence). Trimming left V 6 bases short and J 0 bases short, with 12 bases between. The CDR3 runs to 15 residues. To note about this clonotype: Antigen: not known.

In TCRdb, the 5' RACE reads were re-called with MiXCR into one record per CDR3 protein. The table lists fewer than 60,000 distinct CDR3 sequences, 12% of them singletons. What was sequenced was whole blood. The V and J genes are TRBV7-9 and TRBJ1-3, with D unresolved. This sequence was found in an adult who was a healthcare worker with PCR-confirmed SARS-CoV-2 infection or an uninfected control (not recorded which). DNA of the CDR3: TGTGCCAGCAGTAAGGATCTCCTCTCTGGAAACACCATATATTTT. It codes for CASSKDLLSGNTIYF. Full variable domain (missing parts from reference TRBV7-9 and TRBJ1-3): DTGVSQNPRHKITKRGQNVTFRCDPISEHNRLYWYRQTLGQGPEFLTYFQNEAQLEKSRLLSDRFSAERPKGSFSTLEIQRTEQGDSAMYLCASSKDLLSGNTIYFGEGSWLTVV.